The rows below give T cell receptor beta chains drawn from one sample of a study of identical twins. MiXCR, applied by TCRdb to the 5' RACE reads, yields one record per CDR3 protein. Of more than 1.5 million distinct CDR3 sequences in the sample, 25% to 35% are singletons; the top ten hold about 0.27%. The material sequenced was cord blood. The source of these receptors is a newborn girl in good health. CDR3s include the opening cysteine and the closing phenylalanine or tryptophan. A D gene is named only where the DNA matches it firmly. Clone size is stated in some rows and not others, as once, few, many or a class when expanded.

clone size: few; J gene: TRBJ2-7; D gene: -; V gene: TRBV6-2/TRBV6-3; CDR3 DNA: TGTGCCAGCAGTTACGCGGGATGGTACGAGCAGTACTTC; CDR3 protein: CASSYAGWYEQYF
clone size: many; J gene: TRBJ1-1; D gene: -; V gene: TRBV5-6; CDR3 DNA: TGTGCCAGCAGCTGGACAAACACTGAAGCTTTCTTT; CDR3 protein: CASSWTNTEAFF
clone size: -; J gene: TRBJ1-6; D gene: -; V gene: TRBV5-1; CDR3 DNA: TGCGCCAGCCAGCGAGGTGATTCACCCCTCCACTTT; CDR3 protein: CASQRGDSPLHF
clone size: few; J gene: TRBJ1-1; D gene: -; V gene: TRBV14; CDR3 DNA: TGTGCCAGCAGCCACGGACACAACACTGAAGCTTTCTTT; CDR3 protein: CASSHGHNTEAFF
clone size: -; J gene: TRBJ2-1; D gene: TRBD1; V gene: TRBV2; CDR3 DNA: TGTGCCAGCGAGACAGGGGCATCCTACAATGAGCAGTTCTTC; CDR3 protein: CASETGASYNEQFF
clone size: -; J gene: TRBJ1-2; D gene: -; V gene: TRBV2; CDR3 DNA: TGTGCCAGCAGTGACAACCGCTTTAACTATGGCTACACCTTC; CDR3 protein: CASSDNRFNYGYTF
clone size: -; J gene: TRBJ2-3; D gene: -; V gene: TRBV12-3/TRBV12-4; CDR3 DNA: TGTGCCAGCACCTCGTGGGACCGAGGGGATACGCAGTATTTT; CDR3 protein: CASTSWDRGDTQYF
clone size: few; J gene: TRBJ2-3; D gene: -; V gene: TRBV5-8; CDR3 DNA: TGTGCCAGCAGCCGCCGTTGGACAGCGAGCACAGATACGCAGTATTTT; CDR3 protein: CASSRRWTASTDTQYF
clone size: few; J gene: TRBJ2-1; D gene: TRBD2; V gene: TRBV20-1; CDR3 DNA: TGCAGTGCCAAGGCGGGACTAGCGGGCCAAAATGAGCAGTTCTTC; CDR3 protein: CSAKAGLAGQNEQFF
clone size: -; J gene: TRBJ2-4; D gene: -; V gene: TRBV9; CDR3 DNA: TGTGCCAGCAGTATAGGTGTCGGTTCGGGGGAGAGGGCCAAAAACATTCAGTACTTC; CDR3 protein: CASSIGVGSGERAKNIQYF
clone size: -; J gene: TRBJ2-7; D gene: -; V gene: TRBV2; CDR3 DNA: TGTGCCAGCCATACAGGGACCTACGAGCAGTACTTC; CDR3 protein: CASHTGTYEQYF
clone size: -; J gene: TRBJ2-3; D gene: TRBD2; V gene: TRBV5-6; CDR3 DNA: TGTGCCAGCAGCTTGGCCGGACTAGCGAGCACAGATACGCAGTATTTT; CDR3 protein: CASSLAGLASTDTQYF
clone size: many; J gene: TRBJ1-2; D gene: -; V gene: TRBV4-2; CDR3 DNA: TGTGCCAGCAGCCAATCAGGACAAAACTATGGCTACACCTTC; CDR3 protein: CASSQSGQNYGYTF
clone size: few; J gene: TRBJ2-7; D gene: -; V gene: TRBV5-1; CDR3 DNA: TGCGCCAGCGGACCCCTGAGCTCCTACGAGCAGTACTTC; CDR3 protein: CASGPLSSYEQYF
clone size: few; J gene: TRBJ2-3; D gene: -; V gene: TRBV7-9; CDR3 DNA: TGTGCCAGCAGCCACGACAAGGGGGGTGTGAAAGCAGATACGCAGTATTTT; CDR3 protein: CASSHDKGGVKADTQYF
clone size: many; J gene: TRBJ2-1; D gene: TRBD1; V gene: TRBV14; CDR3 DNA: TGTGCCAGCAGCCAAGGCCGGGACAGCCTTTACAATGAGCAGTTCTTC; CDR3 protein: CASSQGRDSLYNEQFF
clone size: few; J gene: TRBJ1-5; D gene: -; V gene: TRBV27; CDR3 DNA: TGTGCCAGCAGTTTAAGGTGGACGGGGAATCAGCCCCAGCATTTT; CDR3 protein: CASSLRWTGNQPQHF
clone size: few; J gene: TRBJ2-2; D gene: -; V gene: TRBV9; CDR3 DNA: TGTGCCAGCAGCCTTCGAACCTCAGCCTACACCGGGGAGCTGTTTTTT; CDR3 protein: CASSLRTSAYTGELFF
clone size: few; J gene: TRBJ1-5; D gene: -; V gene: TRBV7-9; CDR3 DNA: TGTGCCAGCAGCTTTGGGTCCGGGCCCAATCAGCCCCAGCATTTT; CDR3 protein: CASSFGSGPNQPQHF
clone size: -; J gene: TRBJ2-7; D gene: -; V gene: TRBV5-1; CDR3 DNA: TGCGCCAGCACAGGGGGAGGGGACGAGCAGTACTTC; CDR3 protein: CASTGGGDEQYF
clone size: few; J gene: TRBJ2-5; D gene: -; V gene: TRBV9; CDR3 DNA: TGTGCCAGCAGCGCAGGGGACAACCAAGAGACCCAGTACTTC; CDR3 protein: CASSAGDNQETQYF
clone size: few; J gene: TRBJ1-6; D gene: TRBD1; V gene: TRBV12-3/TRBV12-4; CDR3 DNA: TGTGCCAGCAGCCCCCGACAGGGTACAGGTTCACCCCTCCACTTT; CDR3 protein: CASSPRQGTGSPLHF
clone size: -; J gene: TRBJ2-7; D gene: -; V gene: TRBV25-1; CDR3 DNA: TGTGCCAGCAGTGTCCGAGACGGATCCTTCTACGAGCAGTACTTC; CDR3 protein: CASSVRDGSFYEQYF
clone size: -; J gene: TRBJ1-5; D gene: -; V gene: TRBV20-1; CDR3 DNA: TGCAGTGCGCCTCCGGGACCGCACAATCAGCCCCAGCATTTT; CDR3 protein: CSAPPGPHNQPQHF
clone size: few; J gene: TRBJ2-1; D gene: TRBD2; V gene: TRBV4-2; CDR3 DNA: TGTGCCAGCAGCCAGCCCGGACTAGCGGGGGGTATCGATGAGCAGTTCTTC; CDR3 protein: CASSQPGLAGGIDEQFF
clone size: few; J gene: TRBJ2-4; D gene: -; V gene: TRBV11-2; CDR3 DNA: TGTGCCAGCAGCTTAGCGGGACACTTAAACATTCAGTACTTC; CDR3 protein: CASSLAGHLNIQYF
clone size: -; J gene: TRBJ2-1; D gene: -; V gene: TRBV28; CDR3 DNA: TGTGCCAGCAGTTTATCTTGGCATGGCGGGACCAGAAGCTCCTACAATGAGCAGTTCTTC; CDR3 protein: CASSLSWHGGTRSSYNEQFF
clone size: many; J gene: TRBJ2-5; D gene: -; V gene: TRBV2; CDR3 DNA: TGTGCCAGCAGTCCCGGGACACCCAAAGAGACCCAGTACTTC; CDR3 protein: CASSPGTPKETQYF
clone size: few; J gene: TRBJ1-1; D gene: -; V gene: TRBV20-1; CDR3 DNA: TGCAGTGCTAGAGACGGCAGGGTGAGGACTGAAGCTTTCTTT; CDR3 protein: CSARDGRVRTEAFF
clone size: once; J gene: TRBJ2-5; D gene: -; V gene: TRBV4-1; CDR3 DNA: TGCGCCAGCAGCCAAGAACCCGGGAGAGAGACCCAGTACTTC; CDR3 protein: CASSQEPGRETQYF
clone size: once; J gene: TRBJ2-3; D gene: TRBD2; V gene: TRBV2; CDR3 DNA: TGTGCCAGCAGTGTAAGCCTAGCGGGAGGGGCAGATACGCAGTATTTT; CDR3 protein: CASSVSLAGGADTQYF
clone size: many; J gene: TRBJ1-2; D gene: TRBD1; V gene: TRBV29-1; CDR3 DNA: TGCAGCGCCGGACAGGCGAATGGCTACACCTTC; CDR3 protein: CSAGQANGYTF
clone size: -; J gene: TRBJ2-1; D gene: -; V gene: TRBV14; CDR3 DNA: TGTGCCAGCAGCCAAGTGGCGGCCGGTGAGCAGTTCTTC; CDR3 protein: CASSQVAAGEQFF